Detailed here is one T cell receptor beta chain. Its antigen is currently unknown. A library of TCRbeta sequences, prepared with unique molecular identifiers, was generated. TCRdb re-analysed the PCR reads in MiXCR, keeping a single row per CDR3 protein. The sample yields almost 500,000 distinct CDR3 sequences, 10% to 13% seen once. The sample originates from a study of T-cell reconstitution after alpha-beta-depleted transplantation in children. This CDR3 has 15 amino acids. J gave up 3 bases and V 5 bases, and 5 bases lay outside the gene matches. The germline V gene has CDR1 SEHNR and CDR2 FQNEAQ (reference sequence). The study, taken as a whole, reports: Newly made T cells mostly supplied T-cell counts and diversity one year after transplant. Roughly two months post-transplant, alpha-beta T cells reportedly originated from several hundred graft clones that had expanded. At day 60, the high TCRbeta diversity found in some patients originated from recipient T cells and thymic progenitors that had survived.

Sequenced material: PBMCs, taken before TCRalphabeta/CD19-depleted stem cell transplant. This clonotype was sampled from a child aged 2-15 years with inherited bone marrow failure, due to receive a stem cell transplant. This chain joins TRBV7-9 and TRBJ2-7; 12 bases align to TRBD1. This CDR3 is CASSVGTGGGYEQYF. CDR3 DNA: TGTGCCAGCAGCGTTGGGACAGGGGGCGGCTACGAGCAGTACTTC. The variable domain in full, completed from reference TRBV7-9 and TRBJ2-7, reads DTGVSQNPRHKITKRGQNVTFRCDPISEHNRLYWYRQTLGQGPEFLTYFQNEAQLEKSRLLSDRFSAERPKGSFSTLEIQRTEQGDSAMYLCASSVGTGGGYEQYFGPGTRLTVT.